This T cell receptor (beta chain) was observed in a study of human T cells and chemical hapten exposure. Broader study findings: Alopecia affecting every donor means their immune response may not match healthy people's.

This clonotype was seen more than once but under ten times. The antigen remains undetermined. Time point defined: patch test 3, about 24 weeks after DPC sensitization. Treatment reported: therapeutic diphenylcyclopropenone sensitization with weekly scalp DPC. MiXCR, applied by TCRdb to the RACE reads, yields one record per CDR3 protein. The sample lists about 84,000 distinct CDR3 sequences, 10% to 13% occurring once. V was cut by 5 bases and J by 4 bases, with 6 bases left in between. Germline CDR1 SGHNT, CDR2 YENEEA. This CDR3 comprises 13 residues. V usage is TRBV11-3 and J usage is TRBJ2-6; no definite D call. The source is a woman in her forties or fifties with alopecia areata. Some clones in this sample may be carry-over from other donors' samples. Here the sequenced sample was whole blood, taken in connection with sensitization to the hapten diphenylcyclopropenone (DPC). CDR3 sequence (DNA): TGTGCCAGCAGCCCCGTGGGGGCCAACGTCCTGACTTTC. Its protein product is CASSPVGANVLTF.